This record looks at one T cell receptor beta chain sequence and its context. Its antigen is still unknown. The source of the sample is a study of fetal regulatory T cell absence and autoimmunity. Study overall: IPEX patients had exocrine pancreas autoimmunity without clinical diabetes. Study-level results: Broadly similar TRB gene family usage was seen in pancreas and cord blood. Compared with cord blood, pancreas showed oligoclonal TCR enrichment, some clones over 95-fold.

Sequenced by immunoSEQ multiplex PCR; TCRdb stores in-frame clones only, minus some. The sample holds about 43,000 clones; about 79% are singletons and the top ten take less than 0.5%. The specimen sequenced was cord blood. The TCR comes from a newborn boy with IPEX syndrome.

This CDR3 is CASSGLAGGNTGELFF. CDR3 nucleotide sequence: TGCGCCAGCAGCGGCCTAGCGGGGGGGAACACCGGGGAGCTGTTTTTT. V gene TRBV5-1 combines with J gene TRBJ2-2; TRBD2 aligns across 11 bases. CDR3 length equals 16 residues. Per germline, CDR1 SGHRS and CDR2 YFSETQ. J lost 1 base, V lost 4 bases, and 3 bases had no gene match. Drawing the rest from reference TRBV5-1 and TRBJ2-2, the complete variable domain is KAGVTQTPRYLIKTRGQQVTLSCSPISGHRSVSWYQQTPGQGLQFLFEYFSETQRNKGNFPGRFSGRQFSNSRSEMNVSTLELGDSALYLCASSGLAGGNTGELFFGEGSRLTVL.